One and the same sample provided the 5 T cell receptor beta chains below, sequenced in a study of blood T cell repertoires in COVID-19. Sequencing was performed with immunoSEQ multiplex PCR; in TCRdb, only in-frame clones are kept and a portion is missing. Among approximately 90,000 clones, about 89% were seen once, and the ten largest hold 7% to 9%. Sequencing input: peripheral blood. The receptors originated from a human donor with acute or convalescent COVID-19. The donor label of this sample is uncertain.

CDR3 sequence reads: CASSFGQSYEQYF. The CDR3 nucleotides are TGTGCCAGCAGCTTCGGACAGAGCTACGAGCAGTACTTC. The V gene is TRBV11-2, the J gene TRBJ2-7, with D possibly being TRBD1 (6 bases). The CDR3 totals 13 residues. Germline V gene lookup returns CDR1 SGHAT and CDR2 FQNNGV. Trimming took off 3 bases at V and 3 bases at J, with 9 bases between the two ends.

This chain joins TRBV15 and TRBJ2-2; no firm D call. V was trimmed by 0 bases and J by 5 bases, leaving 10 bases between them. The CDR3 is 15 residues long. Germline assignment: CDR1 LNHNV and CDR2 YYDKDF (reference sequence). Here the CDR3 DNA reads TGTGCCACCAGCAGAGATACCGCGTGGACCGGGGAGCTGTTTTTT. This translates into CATSRDTAWTGELFF.

V and J are TRBV27 and TRBJ2-1; the match to TRBD2 covers 14 bases. V shed 5 bases, J shed 8 bases, and the junction held 11 bases outside the gene matches. Germline CDR1 MNHEY, CDR2 SMNVEV (reference sequence). The CDR3 has 17 amino acids. CDR3 coding DNA: TGTGCCAGCAGTCCCCGACTAGCGGGGGGGCCGGGCGATGAGCAGTTCTTC. Translation: CASSPRLAGGPGDEQFF.

This clone showed up just once. Other nucleotide sequences from this sample produce the same CDR3. The genes are TRBV18 and TRBJ2-5; D call uncertain. The CDR3 has 12 residues. The germline V gene has CDR1 KGHSH and CDR2 LQKENI. Trimming stripped 1 base from V and 5 bases from J, with 5 bases between. In DNA, the CDR3 is TGTGCCAGCTCACCACGGGCTGAGACCCAGTACTTC. Translation: CASSPRAETQYF.

The sample holds a few counts of this clone. This chain's CDR3 is CASSSPEGDYGYTF. The CDR3 DNA follows: TGTGCCAGCAGTAGCCCTGAGGGGGACTATGGCTACACCTTC. The J gene is TRBJ1-2, the V gene TRBV6-2 or TRBV6-3; TRBD1 might be the D (6 bases). Per the germline V gene, CDR1 is MNHEY and CDR2 is SVGEGT. V shed 5 bases and J shed 3 bases, with 13 bases lying between them. The CDR3 contains 14 residues.